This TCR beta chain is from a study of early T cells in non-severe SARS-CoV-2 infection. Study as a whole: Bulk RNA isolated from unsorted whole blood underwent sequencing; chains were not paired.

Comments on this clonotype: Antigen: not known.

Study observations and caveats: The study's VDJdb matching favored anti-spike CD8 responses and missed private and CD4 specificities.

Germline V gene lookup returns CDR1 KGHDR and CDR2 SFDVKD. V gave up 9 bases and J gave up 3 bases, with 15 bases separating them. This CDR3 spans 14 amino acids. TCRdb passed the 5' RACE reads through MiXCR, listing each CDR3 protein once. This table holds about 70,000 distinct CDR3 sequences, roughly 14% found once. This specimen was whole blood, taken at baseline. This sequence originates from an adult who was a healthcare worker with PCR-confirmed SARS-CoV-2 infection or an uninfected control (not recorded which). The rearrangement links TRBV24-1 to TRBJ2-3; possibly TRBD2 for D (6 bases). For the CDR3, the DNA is TGTGCCACCCGGGCAGTGGGAGGAACAGATACGCAGTATTTT. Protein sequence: CATRAVGGTDTQYF.